This entry lists 26 T cell receptor beta chains sequenced from one sample in a study of tumor-infiltrating lymphocytes in primary liver carcinoma. A constant-region primer primed TCR beta cDNA synthesis from around 500 ng of total RNA. Slightly modified ARM-PCR served as the procedure for the TCR beta libraries. These libraries came from three rounds of nested multiplex PCR. The first two PCR rounds, approximately 10 cycles each, used TRBV1-TRBV30 forward primers and a C-beta reverse primer. MiXCR, applied by TCRdb to the multiplex PCR reads, yields one record per CDR3 protein. The data show 330,000 or so distinct CDR3 sequences, around three fifths seen once. The researchers obtained blood RNA from unsorted whole blood and also extracted germline DNA. Sequencing input: peripheral blood. The receptors stem from a man aged 35 to 55 with primary liver carcinoma and hepatitis B virus infection.

This chain uses TRBV11-2 with TRBJ2-2; D is uncertain. V was cut by 4 bases and J by 8 bases, with 20 bases left in between. CDR1 and CDR2 from the germline V gene are SGHAT and FQNNGV. The CDR3 totals 16 residues. The CDR3 DNA sequence: TGTGCCAGCAGCTCCCCGACGCAAGCGAACATTGGGGAGCTGTTTTTT. Its translation is CASSSPTQANIGELFF. Using reference TRBV11-2 and TRBJ2-2 for the parts outside the CDR3, the full variable domain is EAGVAQSPRYKIIEKRQSVAFWCNPISGHATLYWYQQILGQGPKLLIQFQNNGVVDDSQLPKDRFSAERLKGVDSTLKIQPAKLEDSAVYLCASSSPTQANIGELFFGEGSRLTVL.

Of note for this clonotype: A read error may account for a junction end that differs from germline. The CDR3 loop reads CASSLGVSHSNQLQHF. As DNA, the CDR3 is TGTGCCAGCAGCTTAGGTGTTTCCCATAGCAATCAGCTCCAGCATTTT. The V gene is TRBV11-2, the J gene TRBJ1-5; D is ambiguous. The CDR3 runs 16 residues. CDR1 and CDR2 (germline): SGHAT, FQNNGV.

This clonotype was recorded many times. The chain uses TRBV4-3 and TRBJ2-5; 10 bases map to TRBD2. This CDR3 spans 19 amino acids. V dropped 0 bases and J dropped 5; count of bases not matched to a gene: 15. Germline V gives CDR1 LGHNA, CDR2 YSLEER. This CDR3 reads CASSQEGAGGSLSQETQYF. The CDR3 bases are TGCGCCAGCAGCCAAGAAGGAGCGGGAGGGTCCCTTAGTCAGGAGACCCAGTACTTC.

At least ten counts were recorded for this clonotype. CDR3 nucleotide sequence: TGTGCCAGCAGTCCGTTGTTTAATGAGCAGTTCTTC. This codes for CASSPLFNEQFF. The chain couples TRBV6-2 or TRBV6-3 to TRBJ2-1; unclear D gene. The CDR3 has 12 residues. Trimming shortened V by 5 bases and J by 7 bases, and 9 bases separated the two germline ends. Germline V lookup: CDR1 MNHEY, CDR2 SVGEGT.

A few counts support this clonotype. The V call is TRBV5-4, the J call TRBJ2-1, with D uncertain. The germline V gene has CDR1 SGHNT and CDR2 YYREEE (reference sequence). The CDR3 runs 12 residues. The V end was cut by 0 bases, the J end by 5 bases, with 3 bases between. CDR3 in DNA: TGTGCCAGCAGCTTGGAACACAATGAGCAGTTCTTC. Amino acid sequence: CASSLEHNEQFF.

Concerning this clonotype itself: The junction does not match germline at one end; this may be a read error. The chain recombines TRBV4-1 with TRBJ1-2; TRBD1 aligns across 9 bases. CDR1 and CDR2 from the germline V gene are MGHRA and YSYEKL. The CDR3 is 15 residues long. The CDR3 region has the DNA TGCACCAGCAGCCACCACAGGGGGCAGAGGGGCGGCTACACCTTC. Amino acid sequence: CTSSHHRGQRGGYTF.

V is TRBV11-2 and J is TRBJ1-1; the D is unclear. CDR1 SGHAT and CDR2 FQNNGV come from the germline V gene. The V and J ends lost 4 bases and 13 bases respectively, with 22 bases between them. CDR3 length equals 14 residues. CDR3 region: CASSSWAGNTVVFF. The DNA for the CDR3 is TGTGCCAGCAGCTCGTGGGCGGGGAATACTGTAGTTTTCTTT.

Turning to this clonotype: Compared with germline, one end of the junction differs, possibly owing to a read error. CDR3 bases: TGTGCCAGCAGAGCCTTAAGGAATGTGCAGTTCTTC. It yields the protein CASRALRNVQFF. The chain carries TRBV11-2 and TRBJ2-1; no firm D call. Germline V gene lookup returns CDR1 SGHAT and CDR2 FQNNGV. The CDR3 has 12 amino acids.

Of note for this clonotype: A read error may explain this, as a much larger clone is one base away. V is TRBV4-1 and J is TRBJ2-1, with 11 bases that match TRBD2. The CDR3 is 15 amino acids. Trimming removed 5 bases from V and 12 bases from J; junction bases left unmatched: 12. The germline gives CDR1 MGHRA, CDR2 YSYEKL. The CDR3 coding sequence is TGCGCCAGCAGCAGAACCCTAGCGGGAGGAGATGGGCAGTTCTTC. Translated: CASSRTLAGGDGQFF.

This chain joins TRBV4-1 and TRBJ1-4; 8 bases agree with TRBD1. In germline, CDR1 is MGHRA, CDR2 YSYEKL. CDR3 length: 12 amino acids. V trimming: 9 bases; J trimming: 8 bases; junction bases outside the gene matches: 5. The CDR3: CARRGDREKLFF. CDR3 nucleotides: TGCGCCAGAAGGGGGGACAGGGAAAAACTGTTTTTT.

DNA for the CDR3: TGTGCCAGCAGGGGAGGGACTAGCGGGAGCGGAAACATTCAGTACTTC. Residues: CASRGGTSGSGNIQYF. The rearrangement joins TRBV6-2 or TRBV6-3 to TRBJ2-4; 14 bases are shared with TRBD2. V trimming: 6 bases; J trimming: 6 bases; junction bases outside the gene matches: 7. The CDR3 is 16 residues long. The germline gives CDR1 MNHEY, CDR2 SVGEGT.

In regard to this clonotype: The CDR3 end shows no conserved phenylalanine or tryptophan, and so a read error is likely. The rearrangement joins TRBV11-2 to TRBJ2-3, with unresolved D. Trimming shortened V by 4 bases and J by 5 bases, and 4 bases separated the two germline ends. Germline V gene sequence: CDR1 SGHAT, CDR2 FQNNGV. This CDR3 region has 11 residues. The CDR3 reads CASSYRDTQYY. The CDR3 nucleotides are TGTGCCAGCAGCTACAGAGATACGCAGTATTAT.

This clonotype is a singleton in its sample. V is TRBV6-4 and J is TRBJ2-1; the D gene is possibly TRBD2 (6 bases). V was shortened by 2 bases and J by 5 bases, with 10 bases between the two germline ends. CDR3 length: 14 amino acids. Per the germline V gene, CDR1 is MRHNA and CDR2 is SNTAGT. CDR3 nucleotides: TGTGCCAGCAGTGACGGCGGGATCCACAATGAGCAGTTCTTC. It is translated as CASSDGGIHNEQFF.

As to this clonotype: A much larger clone lies a single base off, so this may be a read error. The chain links TRBV6-2 or TRBV6-3 to TRBJ2-1, with no clear D. The CDR3 extends over 15 amino acids. CDR1 and CDR2 from the germline V gene are MNHEY and SVGEGT. This CDR3 reads CASAPADSRYNEHFF. As DNA, the CDR3 is TGTGCCAGCGCTCCCGCAGACTCTCGCTACAATGAGCATTTCTTC.

The rearrangement joins TRBV11-3 to TRBJ2-1; D gene ambiguous. CDR1 SGHNT and CDR2 YENEEA come from the germline V gene. V dropped 5 bases and J dropped 9 bases, with 17 bases sitting between them. This CDR3 spans 14 amino acids. The CDR3 is CASSMFGVVGEQFF. The DNA of the CDR3 is TGTGCCAGCAGCATGTTTGGTGTGGTTGGTGAGCAGTTCTTC.

The table lists this clonotype with many counts. The CDR3 DNA follows: TGTGCCACCCTAGACAGAGAATACACTGAAGCTTTCTTT. It translates to CATLDREYTEAFF. The rearrangement joins TRBV6-1 to TRBJ1-1, with D possibly TRBD1 on 5 matching bases. The germline gives CDR1 MNHNS, CDR2 SASEGT. CDR3 length: 13 amino acids. V lost 10 bases to trimming and J lost 3 bases, with 15 bases between them.

This clonotype has ten or more counts. The chain joins TRBV12-3 or TRBV12-4 to TRBJ2-7; D ambiguous. This CDR3 comprises 16 residues. V was trimmed by 2 bases and J by 2 bases, leaving 16 bases between them. The CDR3 region is CASSLFPTQRTYEQYF. The DNA of the CDR3 is TGTGCCAGCAGTTTATTCCCCACCCAGCGCACCTACGAGCAGTACTTC.

The gene calls are TRBV4-2 and TRBJ2-2; 10 nucleotides align to TRBD1. The CDR3 totals 16 residues. Germline V gene sequence: CDR1 LGHNA, CDR2 YNFKEQ. V was pared by 9 bases and J by 6 bases, with 13 bases of the junction left unmatched. The CDR3, as DNA: TGTGCCAGTAACGATCTGGACAGGGGGTTAGCCGGGGAGCTGTTTTTT. Amino acids: CASNDLDRGLAGELFF.

The rearrangement joins TRBV10-2 to TRBJ2-1; unclear D gene. This CDR3 has 12 amino acids. Trimming pared 1 base from V and 8 bases from J, leaving 6 bases between. Germline CDR1 is WSHSY and CDR2 is SAAADI. The CDR3 loop reads CASSELLDEQFF. The CDR3 coding sequence is TGCGCCAGCAGTGAGTTGCTGGATGAGCAGTTCTTC.

A note on this clonotype: This sequence may be a read error, since a much larger clone differs from it by one base. The J gene is TRBJ2-1, the V gene TRBV4-2; 11 positions match TRBD2. CDR3 length: 18 residues. The germline gives CDR1 LGHNA, CDR2 YNFKEQ. This CDR3 is CVSSPEGLAVSSYNEQFF. The DNA of the CDR3 is TGTGTCAGCAGCCCCGAGGGACTAGCGGTGAGCTCCTACAATGAGCAGTTCTTC.

V is TRBV11-2 and J is TRBJ2-3; 10 positions match TRBD1. J gave up 5 bases and V 4 bases, and 3 bases lay outside the gene matches. CDR3 size: 14 residues. Germline V gene sequence: CDR1 SGHAT, CDR2 FQNNGV. CDR3 residues: CASSSTGGEDTQYF. Here the CDR3 DNA reads TGTGCCAGCAGCTCGACAGGGGGCGAAGATACGCAGTATTTT. The variable domain in full, with the rest retrieved from reference TRBV11-2 and TRBJ2-3, is EAGVAQSPRYKIIEKRQSVAFWCNPISGHATLYWYQQILGQGPKLLIQFQNNGVVDDSQLPKDRFSAERLKGVDSTLKIQPAKLEDSAVYLCASSSTGGEDTQYFGPGTRLTVL.

This clonotype showed up just once. A much larger clone is a single base away; this may be a read error. V gene TRBV4-1 combines with J gene TRBJ2-5, with D tentatively TRBD2 (5 bases). The CDR3 length is 16 residues. CDR1 is MGHRA and CDR2 is YSYEKL in the germline V gene. CDR3 coding DNA: TGCGCCAGCAACCAATCGACCACCGGGGTCCAAGAGACCCAGTACTTC. This encodes CASNQSTTGVQETQYF.

The J gene is TRBJ1-3, the V gene TRBV4-1, with a possible D match to TRBD1 (6 bases). V lost 0 bases to trimming and J lost 6 bases, with 21 bases between them. The CDR3 consists of 18 residues. The germline gives CDR1 MGHRA, CDR2 YSYEKL. CDR3 sequence reads: CASSQDPPGGRRENTIYF. CDR3 coding DNA: TGCGCCAGCAGCCAAGATCCGCCCGGGGGGCGTCGAGAAAACACCATATATTTT.

With regard to this clonotype: An end of the junction does not agree with germline; a read error may underlie this. This sequence joins TRBV30 and TRBJ2-7; D is tentatively TRBD1 or TRBD2 (5 bases each). Germline CDR1 reads GTSNPN; CDR2 reads SVGIG (reference sequence). This CDR3 spans 14 amino acids. CDR3 region: CAGSVPGPRGEQYF. The CDR3 DNA reads TGTGCCGGGAGTGTTCCGGGCCCTAGGGGCGAGCAGTACTTC. The full variable domain, completed using reference TRBV30 and TRBJ2-7, is SQTIHQWPATLVQPVGSPLSLECTVEGTSNPNLYWYRQAAGRGLQLLFYSVGIGQISSEVPQNLSASRPQDRQFILSSKKLLLSDSGFYLCAGSVPGPRGEQYFGPGTRLTVT.

On this clonotype: Compared with germline, one end of the junction differs, possibly owing to a read error. The chain combines TRBV6-5 with TRBJ2-1, with 14 bases matching TRBD2. Germline lookup yields CDR1 MNHEY and CDR2 SVGAGI. The CDR3 covers 19 residues. CDR3 coding DNA: TGTGCCAGCAATTACTCTGCGACTAGCGGGAGGGCCTACTACAATGAGCAGTTCTTC. Translating gives CASNYSATSGRAYYNEQFF.

A few counts support this clonotype. The V call is TRBV5-6, the J call TRBJ1-5; 9 positions match TRBD1. After removal of 4 bases from V and 4 bases from J, the junction contained 9 bases not matched to a gene. The germline gives CDR1 SGHDT, CDR2 YYEEEE. The CDR3 sequence is 16 residues long. CDR3 coding DNA: TGTGCCAGCAGCCGCCGGGGACAGGGATGGAATCAGCCCCAGCATTTT. Encoded protein: CASSRRGQGWNQPQHF.